These 5 T cell receptor beta chains were sequenced from one sample in a study of cytomegalovirus exposure and HLA in healthy donors. Libraries were prepared by immunoSEQ multiplex PCR; TCRdb keeps only in-frame clonotypes and omits some of them. The profile shows some 130,000 clones, around nine tenths of them singletons. Sequencing was performed on PBMCs. These receptor sequences come from a man aged 30-40 years in good health and CMV-seronegative.

The rearrangement links TRBV19 to TRBJ2-7; 7 bases are shared with TRBD1. With V trimmed by 3 bases and J by 0 bases, 2 bases remained unmatched. Germline loops: CDR1 LNHDA, CDR2 SQIVND (reference sequence). The CDR3 extends over 14 amino acids. As DNA, the CDR3 is TGTGCCAGTAGTATCCGGGACAGCTCCTACGAGCAGTACTTC. Residues: CASSIRDSSYEQYF.

This chain uses TRBV9 with TRBJ2-7; 9 bases agree with TRBD2. The CDR3 runs to 16 residues. Per germline, CDR1 SGDLS and CDR2 YYNGEE. Trimming removed 5 bases from V and 2 bases from J; junction bases left unmatched: 11. CDR3 sequence (DNA): TGTGCCAGCAGTTCGAATAGCGGGGGCCTCCCCTACGAGCAGTACTTC. This gives the protein CASSSNSGGLPYEQYF.

The V and J genes are TRBV4-1 and TRBJ1-3, with a tentative D call TRBD1 (5 bases). Trimming pared 3 bases from V and 5 bases from J, leaving 20 bases between. The CDR3 has 17 residues. Germline CDR1 MGHRA, CDR2 YSYEKL. In nucleotides, the CDR3 is TGCGCCAGCAGCCATTCTTCAACCCAGGGTAACCGAAACACCATATATTTT. It yields the protein CASSHSSTQGNRNTIYF.

The chain combines TRBV27 with TRBJ2-3; 11 bases align to TRBD2. J was trimmed by 9 bases and V by 1 base; bases with no gene match: 9. The germline V gene encodes CDR1 MNHEY and CDR2 SMNVEV (reference sequence). This CDR3 is 16 amino acids long. The CDR3 protein is CASSLLLAGESETQYF. As DNA, the CDR3 is TGTGCCAGCAGTTTATTACTAGCGGGAGAGTCGGAAACGCAGTATTTT.

The J gene is TRBJ1-5, the V gene TRBV5-6, with a weak D call TRBD1 (5 bases). Per germline, CDR1 SGHDT and CDR2 YYEEEE. The V end was cut by 1 base, the J end by 7 bases, with 27 bases between. The CDR3 extends over 19 amino acids. CDR3 DNA: TGTGCCAGCAGCTTGTCCGATGTTGGAGCAAGAAGGGGAAGGCAGCCCCAGCATTTT. It yields the protein CASSLSDVGARRGRQPQHF.